This record covers a single T cell receptor beta chain. No antigen is known for it. This entry belongs to a study of Ad26.COV2.S vaccination and SARS-CoV-2 variants. The study's findings and limits: Participants in the vaccine arm had higher spike-specific TCR breadth; placebo recipients had lower.

The ends lost 6 bases at V and 0 bases at J; junction bases unmatched: 12. From germline, CDR1 is MDHEN and CDR2 SYDVKM. This CDR3 region has 17 residues. Sequenced by immunoSEQ multiplex PCR; TCRdb stores in-frame clones only, minus some. The sample consists of 300,000 to 500,000 clones, roughly nine tenths of them appearing once. The treatment denotes: roughly 19 received Ad26.COV2.S at low or high dose, single or two shots; roughly five received placebo; per-sample allocation not given. Each sample was drawn 63 days after the first injection (of vaccine or placebo). This TCR was recovered from a person between 18 and 65 years old who received the Ad26.COV2.S COVID-19 vaccine or a placebo. The rearrangement uses TRBV28 and TRBJ1-1; 8 bases agree with TRBD1. The sample consisted of peripheral blood, taken in a trial of Ad26.COV2.S vaccine versus placebo. For the CDR3, the DNA is TGTGCCAGCAGCTCCGGGACAGGCCCGTTGGTGAACACTGAAGCTTTCTTT. Protein product: CASSSGTGPLVNTEAFF.